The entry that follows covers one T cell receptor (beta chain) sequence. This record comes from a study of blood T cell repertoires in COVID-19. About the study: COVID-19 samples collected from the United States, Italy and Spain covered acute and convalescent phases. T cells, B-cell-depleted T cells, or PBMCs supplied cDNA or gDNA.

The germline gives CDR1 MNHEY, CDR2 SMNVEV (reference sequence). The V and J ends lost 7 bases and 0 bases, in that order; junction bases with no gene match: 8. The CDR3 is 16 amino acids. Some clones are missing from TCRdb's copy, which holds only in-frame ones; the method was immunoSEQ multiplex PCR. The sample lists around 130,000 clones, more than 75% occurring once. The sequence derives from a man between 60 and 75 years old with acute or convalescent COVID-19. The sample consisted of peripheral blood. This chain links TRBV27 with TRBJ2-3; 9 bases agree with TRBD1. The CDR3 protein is CASNLSGTGSTDTQYF. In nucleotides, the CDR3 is TGTGCCAGCAACCTATCCGGGACAGGGAGCACAGATACGCAGTATTTT.